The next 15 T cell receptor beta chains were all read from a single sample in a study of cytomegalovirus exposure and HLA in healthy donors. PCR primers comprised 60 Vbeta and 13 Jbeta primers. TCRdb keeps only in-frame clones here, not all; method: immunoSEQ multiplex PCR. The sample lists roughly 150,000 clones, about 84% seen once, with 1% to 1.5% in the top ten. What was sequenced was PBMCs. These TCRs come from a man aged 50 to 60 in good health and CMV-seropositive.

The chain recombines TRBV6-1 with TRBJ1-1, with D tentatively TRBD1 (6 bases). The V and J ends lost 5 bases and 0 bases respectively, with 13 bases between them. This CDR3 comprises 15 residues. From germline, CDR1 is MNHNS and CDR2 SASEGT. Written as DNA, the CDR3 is TGTGCCAGCAGTCTAGTGGACAGCATGAACACTGAAGCTTTCTTT. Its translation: CASSLVDSMNTEAFF.

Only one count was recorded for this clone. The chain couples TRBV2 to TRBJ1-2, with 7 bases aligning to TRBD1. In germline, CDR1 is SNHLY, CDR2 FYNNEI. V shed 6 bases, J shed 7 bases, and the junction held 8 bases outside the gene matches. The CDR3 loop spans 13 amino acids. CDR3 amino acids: CASSQGGWGGYTF. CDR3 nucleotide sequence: TGTGCCAGCAGCCAGGGGGGCTGGGGTGGCTACACCTTC.

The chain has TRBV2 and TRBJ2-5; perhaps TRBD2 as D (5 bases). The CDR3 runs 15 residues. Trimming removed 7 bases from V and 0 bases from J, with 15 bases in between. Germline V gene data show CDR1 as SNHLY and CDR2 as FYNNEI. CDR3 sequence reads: CASTIFEGNQETQYF. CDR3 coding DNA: TGTGCCAGCACTATTTTTGAGGGAAACCAAGAGACCCAGTACTTC.

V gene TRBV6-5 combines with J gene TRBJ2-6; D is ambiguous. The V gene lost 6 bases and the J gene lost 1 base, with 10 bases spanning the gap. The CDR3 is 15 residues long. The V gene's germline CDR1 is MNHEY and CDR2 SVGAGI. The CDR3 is CASSSYRSGANVLTF. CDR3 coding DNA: TGTGCCAGCAGCTCCTACAGATCTGGGGCCAACGTCCTGACTTTC.

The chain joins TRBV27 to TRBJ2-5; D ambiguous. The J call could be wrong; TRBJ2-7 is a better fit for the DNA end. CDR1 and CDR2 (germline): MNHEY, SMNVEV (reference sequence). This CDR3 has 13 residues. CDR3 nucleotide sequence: TGTGCCAGCAGTTTATCCCCAGCGTCCGAGCAGTACTTC. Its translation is CASSLSPASEQYF.

The CDR3 nucleotides read TGCGCCAGCAGCTACCCTGGAACAGGAAACAATGAGCAGTTCTTC. It yields the protein CASSYPGTGNNEQFF. The chain uses TRBV4-1 and TRBJ2-1; D possibly corresponds to TRBD1 (5 bases). CDR3 length: 15 amino acids. V was pared by 5 bases and J by 5 bases, with 16 bases between. CDR1 is MGHRA and CDR2 is YSYEKL in the germline V gene.

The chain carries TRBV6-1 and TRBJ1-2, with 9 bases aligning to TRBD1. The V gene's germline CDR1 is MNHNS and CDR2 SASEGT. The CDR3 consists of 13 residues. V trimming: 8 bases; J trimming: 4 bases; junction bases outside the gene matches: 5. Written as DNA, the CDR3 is TGTGCCAGCCGGGACAGGGACCCCTATGGCTACACCTTC. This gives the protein CASRDRDPYGYTF.

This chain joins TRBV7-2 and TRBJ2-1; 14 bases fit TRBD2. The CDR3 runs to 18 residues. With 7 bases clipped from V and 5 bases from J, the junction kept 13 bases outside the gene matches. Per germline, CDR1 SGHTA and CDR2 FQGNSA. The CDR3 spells CASTSPGLAGARHNEQFF. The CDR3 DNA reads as TGTGCCAGCACCTCGCCGGGACTAGCGGGAGCCAGACACAATGAGCAGTTCTTC.

DNA for the CDR3: TGTGCCAGCAGTGAAACAGGTTACGGGGAGCTGTTTTTT. This translates into CASSETGYGELFF. The genes are TRBV2 and TRBJ2-2; tentative D call: TRBD1 (5 bases). Germline CDR1 reads SNHLY; CDR2 reads FYNNEI. CDR3 length: 13 residues. V lost 2 bases to trimming and J lost 7 bases, with 8 bases between them.

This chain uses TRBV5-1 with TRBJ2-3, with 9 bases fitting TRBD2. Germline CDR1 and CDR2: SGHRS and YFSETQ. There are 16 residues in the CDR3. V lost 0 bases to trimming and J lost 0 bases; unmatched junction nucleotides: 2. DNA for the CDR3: TGCGCCAGCAGCTTGGGACTAGCGGCTAGCACAGATACGCAGTATTTT. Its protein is CASSLGLAASTDTQYF.

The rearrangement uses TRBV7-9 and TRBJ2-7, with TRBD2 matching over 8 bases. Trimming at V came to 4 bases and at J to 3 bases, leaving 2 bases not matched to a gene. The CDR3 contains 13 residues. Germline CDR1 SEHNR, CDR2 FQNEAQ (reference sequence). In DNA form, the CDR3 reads TGTGCCAGCAGCTCCGGGACTAGCTACGAGCAGTACTTC. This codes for CASSSGTSYEQYF.

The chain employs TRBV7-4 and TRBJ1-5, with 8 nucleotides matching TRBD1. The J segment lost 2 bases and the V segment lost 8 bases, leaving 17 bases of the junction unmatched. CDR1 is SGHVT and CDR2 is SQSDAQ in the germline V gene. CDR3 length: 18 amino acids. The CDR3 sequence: CASSQGCGRGLGNQPQHF. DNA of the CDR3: TGTGCCAGCTCCCAAGGGTGCGGCAGGGGGCTGGGCAATCAGCCCCAGCATTTT.

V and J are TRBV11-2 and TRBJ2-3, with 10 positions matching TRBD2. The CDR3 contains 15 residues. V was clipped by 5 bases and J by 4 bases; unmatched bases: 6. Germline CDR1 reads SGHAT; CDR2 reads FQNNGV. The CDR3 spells CASSNSGGYADTQYF. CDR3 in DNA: TGTGCCAGCAGCAATAGCGGGGGGTACGCAGATACGCAGTATTTT.

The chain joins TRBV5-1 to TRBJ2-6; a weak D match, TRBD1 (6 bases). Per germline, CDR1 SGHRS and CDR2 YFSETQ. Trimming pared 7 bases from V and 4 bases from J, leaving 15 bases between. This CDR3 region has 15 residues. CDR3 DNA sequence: TGCGCCAGCCGCCCACAGGGCTCGGGGGCCAACGTCCTGACTTTC. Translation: CASRPQGSGANVLTF.

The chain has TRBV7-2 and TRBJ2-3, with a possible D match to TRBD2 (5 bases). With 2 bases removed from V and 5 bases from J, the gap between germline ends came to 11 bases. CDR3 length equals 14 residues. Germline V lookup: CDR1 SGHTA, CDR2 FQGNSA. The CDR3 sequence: CASSLMGVGDTQYF. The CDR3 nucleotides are TGTGCCAGCAGCTTAATGGGAGTCGGAGATACGCAGTATTTT.